Each of the 3 T cell receptor beta chains below was sequenced from the same sample in a study of cytomegalovirus exposure and HLA in healthy donors. Primers included in the PCR were 60 Vbeta and 13 Jbeta primers. Generated by immunoSEQ multiplex PCR, the TCRdb table keeps only in-frame clones and is missing some. The sample has approximately 51,000 clones; over 75% are singletons. Sequencing was carried out using PBMCs. These receptors all stem from a boy between 5 and 17 years old in good health and CMV-seropositive.

This clone was recorded once. The chain employs TRBV10-2 and TRBJ2-5, with 7 bases lining up with TRBD2. This CDR3 region has 14 residues. Germline loops: CDR1 WSHSY, CDR2 SAAADI. V dropped 6 bases and J dropped 5; count of bases not matched to a gene: 9. CDR3 coding DNA: TGCGCCAGCAGAGCGCTAGCGGCTCGCGAGACCCAGTACTTC. Its translation: CASRALAARETQYF.

The count of this clone is one. The rearrangement joins TRBV27 to TRBJ2-4; D is possibly TRBD2 (6 bases). This CDR3 has 13 amino acids. Germline V gene data show CDR1 as MNHEY and CDR2 as SMNVEV (reference sequence). V was clipped by 4 bases and J by 9 bases, with 13 bases between them. The chain's CDR3 is CASSSGLGGIQYF. The DNA for the CDR3 is TGTGCCAGCAGTTCCGGACTGGGAGGCATTCAGTACTTC.

This clone was observed once. The CDR3 spells CASSRTEIGNTIYF. CDR3 nucleotides: TGTGCCAGCAGCCGGACAGAGATTGGAAACACCATATATTTT. The chain has TRBV9 and TRBJ1-3; a possible D gene is TRBD1 (6 bases). With 4 bases removed from V and 3 bases from J, the gap between germline ends came to 11 bases. The germline gives CDR1 SGDLS, CDR2 YYNGEE. This CDR3 comprises 14 residues.